A selection of T cell receptor beta chains follows, all from one sample in a study of OX40 agonist ivuxolimab in advanced cancers. Using immunoSEQ multiplex PCR, the repertoire was profiled, and TCRdb retains in-frame clones only, with some absent. The top ten clones hold under 0.75% of a sample with fewer than 80,000 clones, around 86% of them seen once. The sequences come from CD4+ or CD8+ T cells sorted from blood, collected in a trial of the OX40 agonist ivuxolimab. Receptor source: an adult with an advanced solid tumor such as melanoma, head and neck, liver or kidney cancer. Both conserved end residues are part of each CDR3. Each record gives: J gene, V gene, CDR3 protein.

J: TRBJ2-3
V: TRBV4-1
CDR3: CASSQGWRGAQLDTQYF

J: TRBJ1-2
V: TRBV6-5
CDR3: CASSPGELYGYTF

J: TRBJ2-1
V: TRBV6-6
CDR3: CASSYWGNEQFF

J: TRBJ2-1
V: TRBV18
CDR3: CASSPLLATYNEQFF

J: TRBJ1-1
V: TRBV6-1
CDR3: CASSESTPVAFF

J: TRBJ1-5
V: TRBV18
CDR3: CASSPRGVGASQPQHF

J: TRBJ1-3
V: TRBV6-5
CDR3: CASRTGSGNTIYF

J: TRBJ2-2
V: TRBV5-4
CDR3: CASSRGTGELFF

J: TRBJ1-5
V: TRBV4-3
CDR3: CASSQEFRGNQPQHF

J: TRBJ2-5
V: TRBV9
CDR3: CASSVGTEETQYF

J: TRBJ1-4
V: TRBV4-3
CDR3: CASSQAKGSTNEKLFF

J: TRBJ2-6
V: TRBV7-3
CDR3: CASSLTSGANVLTF

J: TRBJ1-1
V: TRBV30
CDR3: CAWTSTGGVAFF

J: TRBJ1-2
V: TRBV5-4
CDR3: CASSLGYGYTF

J: TRBJ2-2
V: TRBV5-1
CDR3: CASSFFNLNTGELFF

J: TRBJ2-5
V: TRBV15
CDR3: CATSRTRGATSGSSITQYF